This T cell receptor (beta chain) appears in the sequencing data of a study of blood T cell repertoires in COVID-19. Study at large: The study drew acute and convalescent COVID-19 samples from the United States, Italy and Spain.

As processed by the authors: It was from reference gene primer amplification that nucleated cell counts were estimated. The assay was immunoSEQ multiplex PCR, and TCRdb's table has in-frame clones only and misses some. Clone size and the V and J calls come from that table; the DNA yielded D and trimming. Of 120,000 or so clones listed, 85% to 90% are singletons. This CDR3 comprises 13 residues. Looked up from germline, CDR1 is MNHNS and CDR2 is SASEGT. On this clone itself: The junction and the germline gene differ at one end; a read error may be behind it.

The clonotype was recovered from a human donor in a cohort sampled during active COVID-19. The V call is TRBV6-1, the J call TRBJ2-7; 7 nucleotides agree with TRBD1. Input material: peripheral blood. DNA for the CDR3: TGTGCCAGCAGTGAAGAGACCGGACAGGAGTATTTCTTC. This codes for CASSEETGQEYFF.